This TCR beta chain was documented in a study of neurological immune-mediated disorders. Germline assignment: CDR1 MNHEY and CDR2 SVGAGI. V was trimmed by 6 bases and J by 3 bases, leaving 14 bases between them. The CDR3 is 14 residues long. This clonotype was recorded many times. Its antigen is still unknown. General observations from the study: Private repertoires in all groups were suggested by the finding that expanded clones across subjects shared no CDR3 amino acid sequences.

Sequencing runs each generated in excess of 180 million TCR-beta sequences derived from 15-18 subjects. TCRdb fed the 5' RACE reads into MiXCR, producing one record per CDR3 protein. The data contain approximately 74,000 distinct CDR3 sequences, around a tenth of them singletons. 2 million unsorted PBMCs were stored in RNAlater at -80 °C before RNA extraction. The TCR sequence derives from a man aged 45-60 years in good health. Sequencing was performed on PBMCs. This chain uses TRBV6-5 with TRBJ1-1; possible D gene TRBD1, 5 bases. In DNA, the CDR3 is TGTGCCAGCAGCCACCTCGGGGGAGACACTGAAGCTTTCTTT. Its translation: CASSHLGGDTEAFF.